This T cell receptor beta chain was captured by sequencing in a study of OX40 agonist ivuxolimab in advanced cancers. Findings and caveats of the study: Compared with CD4+, CD8+ T cells on average had more expanded clones. Normalized T-cell clonal expansion was also low in some nonresponders. The antigen specificity of the peripheral T cells (those that were expanded) was not determined.

Blood got drawn at baseline, again on cycle 4 day 1, and then on cycle 7 day 1. The germline V gene has CDR1 MDHEN and CDR2 SYDVKM. This CDR3 contains 15 residues. Trimming cost V 4 bases and J 5 bases; bases outside gene matches: 9. Note on this clone: Antigen specificity is unknown.

The method was immunoSEQ multiplex PCR; TCRdb's version includes in-frame clones alone and lacks a portion of them. The sample lists about 100,000 clones; roughly nine tenths were seen once. This sequence originates from an adult with an advanced solid tumor such as melanoma, head and neck, liver or kidney cancer. This specimen was CD4+ or CD8+ T cells sorted from blood, taken in a trial of the OX40 agonist ivuxolimab. The chain has TRBV28 and TRBJ1-2, with TRBD1 matching 8 bases. The CDR3 bases are TGTGCCAGCAGTTCCCTAGGGACAGGACGTTATGGCTACACCTTC. It codes for CASSSLGTGRYGYTF.